A selection of T cell receptor beta chains follows, all from one sample in a study of blood T cells in healthy people across ages. One entry per CDR3 protein, called by TCRdb with MiXCR from the 5' RACE reads. The data show 1,500,000 or so distinct CDR3 sequences, under 55% seen once. Input material: blood. Receptors were obtained from a woman younger than 35 in good health. Each CDR3 is given with its conserved first and last residue. Each record gives: V gene, D gene, clone size, J gene, CDR3 DNA, CDR3 protein. The D gene is left open where the match is weak. The size of a clone is reported for some rows only, either as once, few or many, or as a class for expanded clones.

TRBV3-1	TRBD2	-	TRBJ2-7	TGTGCCAGCAGCACTAGCGGGAGACGATACGAGCAGTACTTC	CASSTSGRRYEQYF
TRBV10-3	-	-	TRBJ1-2	TGTGCCATCAGTGAAAGAGGGGTCACTGAGGGCTACACCTTC	CAISERGVTEGYTF
TRBV5-1	TRBD1	-	TRBJ1-2	TGCGCCAGCAGATCAACAGGGGGTCGAGGCTACACCTTC	CASRSTGGRGYTF
TRBV3-1	-	few	TRBJ2-7	TGTGCCGTACTGGCCCGAGGGCGGAACGAGCAGTACTTC	CAVLARGRNEQYF
TRBV27	-	-	TRBJ2-1	TGTGCCAGCAGCCCCGGGGCCTCCTACGAGCAGTTCTTC	CASSPGASYEQFF
TRBV29-1	-	-	TRBJ1-1	TGCAGCGTCGTAGGACAGTCGAACACTGAAGCTTTCTTT	CSVVGQSNTEAFF
TRBV6-5	TRBD1	few	TRBJ1-2	TGTGCCAGCAGAACGACAGGGGGAGGCTACACCTTC	CASRTTGGGYTF
TRBV12-5	-	-	TRBJ2-3	TGTGCTAGTGCCCCATACGGAGGGATCGATACGCAGTATTTT	CASAPYGGIDTQYF
TRBV2	-	few	TRBJ2-3	TGTGCCAGCCGCAGTCCAGCCACAGATACGCAGTATTTT	CASRSPATDTQYF
TRBV6-2/TRBV6-3	-	-	TRBJ2-5	TGTGCCAGCAGGTCAAACTGGGCCAAAGAGACCCAGTACTTC	CASRSNWAKETQYF
TRBV15	-	-	TRBJ1-1	TGTGCCACCAGCAGAGTCCCGCGAATGAACACTGAAGCTTTCTTT	CATSRVPRMNTEAFF
TRBV24-1	TRBD2	-	TRBJ2-3	TGTGCCACCAGTGACCCTACGGGACTAGCGGGATGGACGCAGTATTTT	CATSDPTGLAGWTQYF
TRBV24-1	-	-	TRBJ2-2	TGTGCCACCAGTGAGGGGGCAAACACCGGGGAGCTGTTTTTT	CATSEGANTGELFF
TRBV7-2	-	-	TRBJ2-5	TGTGCCAGCAGCCCAAGGGAGACAGAAGAGACCCAGTACTTC	CASSPRETEETQYF
TRBV19	-	once	TRBJ1-5	TGTGCCAGTAGCTTTACTACAGGGACCAATCAGCCCCAGCATTTT	CASSFTTGTNQPQHF
TRBV6-1	TRBD2	-	TRBJ2-1	TGTGTCAGCAGTGAAGAGGAGCGGGAGAAGTGGAATGAGCAGTTCTTC	CVSSEEEREKWNEQFF
TRBV7-6	TRBD2	few	TRBJ2-1	TGTGCCAGCAGCTTAGATATAGCGGGGGGCCACAATGAGCAGTTCTTC	CASSLDIAGGHNEQFF
TRBV19	TRBD2	-	TRBJ2-1	TGTGCCAGCCGACTAGCGGGAGCTCGCAATGAGCAGTTCTTC	CASRLAGARNEQFF